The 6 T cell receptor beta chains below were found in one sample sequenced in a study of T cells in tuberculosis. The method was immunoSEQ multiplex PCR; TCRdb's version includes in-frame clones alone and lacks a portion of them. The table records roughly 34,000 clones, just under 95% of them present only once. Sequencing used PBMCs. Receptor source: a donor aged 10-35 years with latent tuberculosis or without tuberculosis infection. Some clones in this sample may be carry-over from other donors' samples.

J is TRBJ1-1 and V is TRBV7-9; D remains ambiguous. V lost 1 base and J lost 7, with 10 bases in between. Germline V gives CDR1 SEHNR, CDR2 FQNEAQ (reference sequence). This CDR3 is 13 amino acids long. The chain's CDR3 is CASSLGLSDEAFF. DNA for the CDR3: TGTGCCAGCAGCTTAGGCTTGAGTGATGAAGCTTTCTTT.

The CDR3 DNA is TGTGCCAGCAGTTCGTATAGCGGCACAGATACGCAGTATTTT. Protein product: CASSSYSGTDTQYF. The V call is TRBV28, the J call TRBJ2-3; TRBD2 might be the D (5 bases). Trimming pared 4 bases from V and 1 base from J, leaving 9 bases between. CDR3 length equals 14 residues. Germline CDR1 MDHEN, CDR2 SYDVKM.

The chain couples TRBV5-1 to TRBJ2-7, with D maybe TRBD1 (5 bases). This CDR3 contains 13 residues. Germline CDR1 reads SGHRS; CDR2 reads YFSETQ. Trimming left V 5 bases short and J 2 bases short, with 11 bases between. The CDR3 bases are TGCGCCAGCAGTACAGGATACGCCTACGAGCAGTACTTC. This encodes CASSTGYAYEQYF.

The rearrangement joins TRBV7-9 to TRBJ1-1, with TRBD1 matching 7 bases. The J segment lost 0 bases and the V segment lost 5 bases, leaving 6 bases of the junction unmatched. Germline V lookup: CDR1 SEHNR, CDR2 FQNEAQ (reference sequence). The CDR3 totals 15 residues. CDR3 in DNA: TGTGCCAGCAGCCCGCGGACAGGCATGAACACTGAAGCTTTCTTT. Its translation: CASSPRTGMNTEAFF.

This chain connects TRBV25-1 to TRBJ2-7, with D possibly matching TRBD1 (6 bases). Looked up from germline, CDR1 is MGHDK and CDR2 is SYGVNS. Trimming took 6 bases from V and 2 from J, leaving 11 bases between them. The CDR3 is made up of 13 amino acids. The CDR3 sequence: CASSRQDPYEQYF. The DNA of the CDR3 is TGTGCCAGCAGCAGACAGGACCCCTACGAGCAGTACTTC.

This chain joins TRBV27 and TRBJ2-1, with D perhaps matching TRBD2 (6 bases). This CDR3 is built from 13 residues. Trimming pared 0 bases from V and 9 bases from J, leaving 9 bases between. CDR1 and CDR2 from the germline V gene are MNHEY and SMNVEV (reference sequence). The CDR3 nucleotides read TGTGCCAGCAGTTTATCGGAGGAGGGTGAGCAGTTCTTC. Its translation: CASSLSEEGEQFF.